These 27 T cell receptor beta chains came from one sample sequenced in a study of a mutant IDH1 vaccine in newly diagnosed glioma. The time point here: week 35, safety follow-up. The vaccine gave 300 ug of a 20-mer mutant IDH1 peptide subcutaneously per dose. For these receptors, no antigen is known. The method was immunoSEQ multiplex PCR; TCRdb's version includes in-frame clones alone and lacks a portion of them. This table has over 35,000 clones, approximately 83% appearing once. The material sequenced was PBMCs, taken from a glioma patient whose treatment included an IDH1 peptide vaccine. All receptors come from a woman in her fifties or sixties with glioma.

The genes are TRBV9 and TRBJ1-5; 7 bases line up with TRBD1. The CDR3 extends over 13 amino acids. Germline CDR1 and CDR2: SGDLS and YYNGEE. J was trimmed by 5 bases and V by 3 bases; bases with no gene match: 2. The CDR3 is CASSGQGDQPQHF. The CDR3 DNA follows: TGTGCCAGCAGCGGACAGGGCGATCAGCCCCAGCATTTT.

The chain couples TRBV5-1 to TRBJ2-3; TRBD2 aligns across 10 bases. Germline lookup yields CDR1 SGHRS and CDR2 YFSETQ. The CDR3 is 13 amino acids. The J segment lost 4 bases and the V segment lost 7 bases, leaving 3 bases of the junction unmatched. This chain's CDR3 is CASGTSGADTQYF. In DNA, the CDR3 is TGCGCCAGCGGCACTAGCGGGGCAGATACGCAGTATTTT.

The rearrangement joins TRBV4-3 to TRBJ2-2; D is possibly TRBD2 (7 bases). The CDR3 length is 18 residues. CDR1 is LGHNA and CDR2 is YSLEER in the germline V gene. V dropped 0 bases and J dropped 4 bases, with 18 bases sitting between them. The CDR3 DNA sequence: TGCGCCAGCAGCCAAGATCTCGCGGGGGCCGGGATCACCGGGGAGCTGTTTTTT. Protein: CASSQDLAGAGITGELFF.

The J gene is TRBJ2-3, the V gene TRBV5-6; D remains unclear. This CDR3 spans 15 amino acids. Trimming removed 0 bases from V and 4 bases from J, with 12 bases in between. CDR1 is SGHDT and CDR2 is YYEEEE in the germline V gene. The CDR3 reads CASSLDSSGPDTQYF. CDR3 in DNA: TGTGCCAGCAGCTTGGACTCCTCCGGTCCAGATACGCAGTATTTT.

In its sample, this clone was seen a few times. The genes are TRBV11-2 and TRBJ2-2; D is perhaps TRBD2 (5 bases). CDR3 length equals 17 residues. Germline assignment: CDR1 SGHAT and CDR2 FQNNGV. V gave up 4 bases and J gave up 0 bases, with 15 bases separating them. CDR3 sequence reads: CASSSRTLYPNTGELFF. CDR3 DNA sequence: TGTGCCAGCAGCTCCCGGACTCTATACCCGAACACCGGGGAGCTGTTTTTT.

The genes are TRBV9 and TRBJ2-3; the D is unclear. V was clipped by 3 bases and J by 6 bases, with 5 bases between them. Per the germline V gene, CDR1 is SGDLS and CDR2 is YYNGEE. This CDR3 spans 11 amino acids. As DNA, the CDR3 is TGTGCCAGCAGCGGCCCGGATACGCAGTATTTT. Residues: CASSGPDTQYF.

The chain has TRBV11-2 and TRBJ2-7; TRBD2 is a possible D gene (5 bases). The CDR3 is 14 amino acids. Germline V lookup: CDR1 SGHAT, CDR2 FQNNGV. V lost 1 base and J 5 bases, leaving 12 bases between the germline ends. CDR3: CASSLVGVRDEQYF. CDR3 sequence (DNA): TGTGCCAGCAGCTTAGTCGGGGTAAGGGACGAGCAGTACTTC.

J is TRBJ2-3 and V is TRBV5-1, with 10 nucleotides matching TRBD2. V lost 2 bases and J lost 4; bases outside the gene matches: 4. Germline V CDR1 and CDR2: SGHRS, YFSETQ. The CDR3 is made up of 15 amino acids. The CDR3 bases are TGCGCCAGCAGCTTAAGGACTAGCGGCGCAGATACGCAGTATTTT. It translates to CASSLRTSGADTQYF.

The chain links TRBV6-1 to TRBJ2-2; D ambiguous. V was clipped by 3 bases and J by 3 bases, with 11 bases between them. The CDR3 spans 15 residues. Germline V gives CDR1 MNHNS, CDR2 SASEGT. Written as DNA, the CDR3 is TGTGCCAGCAGTGAGGGGTATTCGTACACCGGGGAGCTGTTTTTT. It is translated as CASSEGYSYTGELFF.

J is TRBJ1-1 and V is TRBV27; D might be TRBD1 (5 bases). The CDR3 is made up of 13 amino acids. The germline V gene encodes CDR1 MNHEY and CDR2 SMNVEV (reference sequence). V lost 3 bases and J lost 6, with 11 bases in between. CDR3 DNA: TGTGCCAGCAGTTTTGGTCGGGGCCCTGAAGCTTTCTTT. Translating gives CASSFGRGPEAFF.

The chain couples TRBV18 to TRBJ1-1; tentative D call: TRBD1 (6 bases). The germline V gene has CDR1 KGHSH and CDR2 LQKENI. V lost 3 bases to trimming and J lost 1 base, with 18 bases between them. The CDR3 has 17 residues. The CDR3 is CASSPIGAGAWNTEAFF. Here the CDR3 DNA reads TGTGCCAGCTCACCTATAGGCGCAGGGGCCTGGAACACTGAAGCTTTCTTT.

This chain connects TRBV7-9 to TRBJ1-4; 8 bases fit TRBD1. CDR1 is SEHNR, CDR2 FQNEAQ, per germline (reference sequence). J was trimmed by 5 bases and V by 5 bases; bases with no gene match: 7. The CDR3 contains 15 residues. In DNA, the CDR3 is TGTGCCAGCAGCACCGGACAGGGCTGGAATGAAAAACTGTTTTTT. Translating it yields CASSTGQGWNEKLFF.

This clone appeared once. The chain recombines TRBV6-5 with TRBJ2-1, with a weak D call TRBD1 (6 bases). Trimming took 5 bases from V and 6 from J, leaving 11 bases between them. This CDR3 spans 13 amino acids. Germline V lookup: CDR1 MNHEY, CDR2 SVGAGI. The CDR3 sequence is CASSGQITNEQFF. The CDR3 nucleotides are TGTGCCAGCAGTGGACAGATCACCAATGAGCAGTTCTTC.

The chain carries TRBV29-1 and TRBJ1-1, with TRBD1 matching over 8 bases. The ends lost 5 bases at V and 8 bases at J; junction bases unmatched: 4. Germline V gene data show CDR1 as SQVTM and CDR2 as ANQGSEA. The CDR3 contains 11 residues. CDR3 DNA: TGCAGCGTTCGGACAGGGACCGAAGCTTTCTTT. Translated, it gives CSVRTGTEAFF. Filled out from reference TRBV29-1 and TRBJ1-1, the complete variable domain reads SAVISQKPSRDICQRGTSLTIQCQVDSQVTMMFWYRQQPGQSLTLIATANQGSEATYESGFVIDKFPISRPNLTFSTLTVSNMSPEDSSIYLCSVRTGTEAFFGQGTRLTVV.

This sequence joins TRBV29-1 and TRBJ2-7, with D unclear. CDR1 and CDR2 (germline): SQVTM, ANQGSEA. V shed 4 bases and J shed 1 base, with 5 bases lying between them. The CDR3 covers 11 residues. The CDR3 coding sequence is TGCAGCGTTGTAATGTCCTACGAGCAGTACTTC. It codes for CSVVMSYEQYF.

The chain carries TRBV4-1 and TRBJ2-7, with D possibly TRBD1 on 5 matching bases. Germline values: CDR1 MGHRA, CDR2 YSYEKL. CDR3 size: 16 residues. Trimming removed 1 base at V and 0 bases at J, with 13 bases between. CDR3 bases: TGCGCCAGCAGCCAAGGACCCCAGGGCAGCTCCTACGAGCAGTACTTC. Protein: CASSQGPQGSSYEQYF.

The rearrangement links TRBV9 to TRBJ1-4; TRBD1 aligns across 10 bases. CDR1 and CDR2 (germline): SGDLS, YYNGEE. The ends lost 2 bases at V and 6 bases at J; junction bases unmatched: 1. CDR3 size: 14 residues. The CDR3 here is CASSVGQGDEKLFF. CDR3 coding DNA: TGTGCCAGCAGCGTCGGACAGGGGGATGAAAAACTGTTTTTT.

The chain joins TRBV18 to TRBJ1-1; D is unresolved. The CDR3 is made up of 14 amino acids. Trimming cost V 2 bases and J 1 base, with 8 bases left between them. The germline CDR1 and CDR2 sequences are KGHSH and LQKENI. CDR3 DNA sequence: TGTGCCAGCTCACCATCAAGGGAGAACACTGAAGCTTTCTTT. It specifies CASSPSRENTEAFF. Full variable domain (outside the CDR3, taken from reference TRBV18 and TRBJ1-1): NAGVMQNPRHLVRRRGQEARLRCSPMKGHSHVYWYRQLPEEGLKFMVYLQKENIIDESGMPKERFSAEFPKEGPSILRIQQVVRGDSAAYFCASSPSRENTEAFFGQGTRLTVV.

The J gene is TRBJ2-7, the V gene TRBV5-4; D not resolved. Trimming took off 0 bases at V and 1 base at J, with 8 bases between the two ends. The CDR3 is 14 amino acids. The germline V gene encodes CDR1 SGHNT and CDR2 YYREEE (reference sequence). CDR3 coding DNA: TGTGCCAGCAGCTTGGCCGCTGATTCCTACGAGCAGTACTTC. Protein: CASSLAADSYEQYF.

This chain links TRBV11-2 with TRBJ2-2, with TRBD1 matching 7 bases. V was clipped by 4 bases and J by 0 bases; unmatched bases: 8. CDR1 SGHAT and CDR2 FQNNGV come from the germline V gene. The CDR3 runs 17 residues. In DNA, the CDR3 is TGTGCCAGCAGCTACCTGATGGGGACAGCGAACACCGGGGAGCTGTTTTTT. It yields the protein CASSYLMGTANTGELFF.

The chain combines TRBV28 with TRBJ1-6, with D uncertain. Germline V CDR1 and CDR2: MDHEN, SYDVKM. The CDR3 loop spans 17 amino acids. Trimming took 6 bases from V and 0 from J, leaving 15 bases between them. The CDR3 reads CASRPGLLSSYNSPLHF. CDR3 in DNA: TGTGCCAGCAGGCCCGGGCTATTGAGCTCCTATAATTCACCCCTCCACTTT.

The chain recombines TRBV6-1 with TRBJ1-2; 7 bases agree with TRBD1. CDR1 is MNHNS, CDR2 SASEGT, per germline. This CDR3 has 13 residues. V lost 5 bases to trimming and J lost 4 bases; unmatched junction nucleotides: 4. CDR3 in amino acids: CASSSGQIYGYTF. The CDR3 nucleotides read TGTGCCAGCAGTTCGGGACAGATCTATGGCTACACCTTC.

This clone was found a few times. This rearrangement joins TRBV2 to TRBJ2-7; D gene unclear. V was pared by 7 bases and J by 5 bases, with 18 bases between. The germline gives CDR1 SNHLY, CDR2 FYNNEI. CDR3 length: 14 amino acids. CDR3: CASISSPLKHEQYF. The DNA for the CDR3 is TGTGCCAGCATTAGCAGCCCACTAAAGCACGAGCAGTACTTC.

V and J are TRBV27 and TRBJ1-5, with D unresolved. Germline V gene data show CDR1 as MNHEY and CDR2 as SMNVEV (reference sequence). This CDR3 has 13 residues. V lost 6 bases, J lost 5 bases, and 11 bases lay in between. The CDR3 protein is CASSLNRDQPQHF. CDR3 in DNA: TGTGCCAGCAGCTTAAACCGGGATCAGCCCCAGCATTTT.

This rearrangement joins TRBV4-1 to TRBJ1-2; D gene unclear. This CDR3 region has 14 residues. Germline lookup yields CDR1 MGHRA and CDR2 YSYEKL. Trimming removed 5 bases from V and 0 bases from J, with 10 bases in between. CDR3 in amino acids: CASSAIGSNYGYTF. The CDR3 nucleotides are TGCGCCAGCAGCGCGATCGGGTCTAACTATGGCTACACCTTC.

The genes are TRBV5-1 and TRBJ1-3, with 7 nucleotides matching TRBD1. Germline V gene data show CDR1 as SGHRS and CDR2 as YFSETQ. This CDR3 comprises 15 residues. Germline trimming cut 2 bases from V and 4 bases from J; bases unmatched to any gene: 6. Written as DNA, the CDR3 is TGCGCCAGCAGCTTACAGGGGAATGGAGGAAACACCATATATTTT. Protein product: CASSLQGNGGNTIYF.

The V gene is TRBV7-6, the J gene TRBJ2-5, with TRBD1 matching 12 bases. Germline values: CDR1 SGHVS, CDR2 FNYEAQ. The CDR3 is 17 amino acids. J was trimmed by 6 bases and V by 0 bases; bases with no gene match: 8. The CDR3 protein is CASSLADRDRGLKTQYF. Here the CDR3 DNA reads TGTGCCAGCAGCTTAGCTGACCGGGACAGGGGGCTGAAGACCCAGTACTTC. The complete variable domain, with remaining parts taken from reference TRBV7-6 and TRBJ2-5, reads GAGVSQSPRYKVTKRGQDVALRCDPISGHVSLYWYRQALGQGPEFLTYFNYEAQQDKSGLPNDRFSAERPEGSISTLTIQRTEQRDSAMYRCASSLADRDRGLKTQYFGPGTRLLVL.